This T cell receptor beta chain appears in the sequencing data of a study of blood T cell repertoires in COVID-19. Study context: Samples representing acute and convalescent COVID-19 were sourced from the United States, Italy and Spain. T cells, B-cell-depleted T cells, or PBMCs supplied cDNA or gDNA.

Germline CDR1 LNHDA, CDR2 SQIVND (reference sequence). The CDR3 extends over 17 amino acids. The V and J ends lost 5 bases and 4 bases, in that order; junction bases with no gene match: 9. Authors' methods: It was from reference gene primer amplification that nucleated cell counts were estimated. This table comes from immunoSEQ multiplex PCR, and its TCRdb copy is limited to in-frame clones, with some not included. V, J and clone size reflect that table, while D and trimming were determined from the DNA. This sample has approximately 300,000 clones, with roughly 90% found just once. This sequence originates from a woman between 50 and 59 years old who had recovered from COVID-19. The material sequenced was peripheral blood. The chain carries TRBV19 and TRBJ2-1; 12 bases are a match to TRBD1. DNA for the CDR3: TGTGCCAGTAGTCCTGGATGGGGACAGGGGGCGTACAATGAGCAGTTCTTC. This translates into CASSPGWGQGAYNEQFF.